The T cell receptor beta chain under discussion was sequenced for a study of human T cells and chemical hapten exposure. On the study more broadly: Donors were sensitized with 2% DPC on the upper inner arm. Diagnoses of alopecia areata, totalis or universalis occurred in mostly female patients.

Within the library, unique molecular identifiers were attached to each individual cDNA molecule. Using its own MiXCR run on the RACE reads, TCRdb lists one record per CDR3 protein. Of approximately 90,000 distinct CDR3 sequences in the sample, approximately 13% were seen once. The time point here: patch test 1, 2 weeks after DPC sensitization. Treatment of the sample: therapeutic diphenylcyclopropenone sensitization with weekly scalp DPC. General study findings and limits: DPC sensitization left the count of TCRs above 1 in 1000 unchanged.

This clonotype was picked up a small number of times. Its antigen is unknown. This material consisted of whole blood, taken in connection with sensitization to the hapten diphenylcyclopropenone (DPC). The receptor comes from a woman in her thirties or forties with alopecia areata. Some clones in this sample may be carry-over from other donors' samples.

The CDR3 loop is CASSPTGIGQPQHF. In DNA, the CDR3 is TGTGCCAGCTCACCGACGGGGATCGGTCAGCCCCAGCATTTT. The chain is built from TRBV18 and TRBJ1-5, with D uncertain. Per the germline V gene, CDR1 is KGHSH and CDR2 is LQKENI. This CDR3 has 14 residues. V gave up 3 bases and J gave up 6 bases, with 12 bases separating them.